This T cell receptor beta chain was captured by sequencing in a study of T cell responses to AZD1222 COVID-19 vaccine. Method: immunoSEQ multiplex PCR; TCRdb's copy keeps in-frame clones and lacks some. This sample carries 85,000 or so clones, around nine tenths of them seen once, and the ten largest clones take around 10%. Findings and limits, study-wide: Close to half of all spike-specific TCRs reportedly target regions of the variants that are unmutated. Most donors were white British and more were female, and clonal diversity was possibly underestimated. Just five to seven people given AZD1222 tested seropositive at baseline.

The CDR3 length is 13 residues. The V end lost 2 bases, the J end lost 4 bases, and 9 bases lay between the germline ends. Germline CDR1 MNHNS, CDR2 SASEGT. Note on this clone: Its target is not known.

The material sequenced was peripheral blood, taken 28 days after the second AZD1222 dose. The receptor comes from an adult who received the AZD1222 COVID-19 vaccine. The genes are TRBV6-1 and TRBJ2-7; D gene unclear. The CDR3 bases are TGTGCCAGCAGTGAATGGGCCTTTTACGAGCAGTACTTC. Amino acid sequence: CASSEWAFYEQYF.